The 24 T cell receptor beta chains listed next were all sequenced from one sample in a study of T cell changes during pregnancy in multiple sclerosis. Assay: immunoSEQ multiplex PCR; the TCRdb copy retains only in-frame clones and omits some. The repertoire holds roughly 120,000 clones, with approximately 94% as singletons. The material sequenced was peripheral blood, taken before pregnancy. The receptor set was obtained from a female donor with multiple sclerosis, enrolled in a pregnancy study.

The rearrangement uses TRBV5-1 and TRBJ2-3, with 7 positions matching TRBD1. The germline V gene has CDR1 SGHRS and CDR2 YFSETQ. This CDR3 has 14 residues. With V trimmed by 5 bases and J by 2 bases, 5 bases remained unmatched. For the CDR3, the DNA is TGCGCCAGCAGAACGGGGACAGTCACAGATACGCAGTATTTT. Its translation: CASRTGTVTDTQYF.

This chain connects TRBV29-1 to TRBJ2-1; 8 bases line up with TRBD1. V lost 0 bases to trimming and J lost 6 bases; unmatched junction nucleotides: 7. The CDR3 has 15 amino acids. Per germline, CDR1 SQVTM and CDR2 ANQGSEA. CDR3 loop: CSVEDTNDRGNEQFF. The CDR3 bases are TGCAGCGTTGAAGATACAAATGACAGGGGCAATGAGCAGTTCTTC.

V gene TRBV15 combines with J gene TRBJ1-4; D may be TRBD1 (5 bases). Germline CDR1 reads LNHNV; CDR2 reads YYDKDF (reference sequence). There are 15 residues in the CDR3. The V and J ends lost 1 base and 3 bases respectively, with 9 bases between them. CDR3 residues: CATSRGAGSNEKLFF. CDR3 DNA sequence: TGTGCCACCAGCAGAGGAGCAGGGTCTAATGAAAAACTGTTTTTT.

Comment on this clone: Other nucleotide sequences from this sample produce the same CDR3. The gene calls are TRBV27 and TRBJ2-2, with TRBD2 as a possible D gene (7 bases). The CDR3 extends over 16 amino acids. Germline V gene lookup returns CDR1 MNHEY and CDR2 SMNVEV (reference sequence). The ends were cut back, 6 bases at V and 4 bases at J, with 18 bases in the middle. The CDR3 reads CASSHAGAQGTGELFF. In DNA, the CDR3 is TGTGCCAGCAGCCATGCGGGGGCGCAAGGCACCGGGGAGCTGTTTTTT.

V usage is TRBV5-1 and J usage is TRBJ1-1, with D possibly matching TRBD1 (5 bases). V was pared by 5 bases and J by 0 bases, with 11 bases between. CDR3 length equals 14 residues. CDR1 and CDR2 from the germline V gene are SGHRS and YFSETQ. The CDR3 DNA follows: TGCGCCAGCAGGGGGGGGGTTGTGAACACTGAAGCTTTCTTT. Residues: CASRGGVVNTEAFF.

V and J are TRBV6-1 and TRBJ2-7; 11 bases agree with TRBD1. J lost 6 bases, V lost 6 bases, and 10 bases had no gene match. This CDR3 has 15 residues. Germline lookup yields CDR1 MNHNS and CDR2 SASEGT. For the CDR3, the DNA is TGTGCCAGCAGCGGTAATTTGGGGACAGGGGGCGAGCAGTACTTC. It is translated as CASSGNLGTGGEQYF.

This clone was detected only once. The CDR3 region has the DNA TGTGCCAGCAGTTACTCGGAACAGGGTGGGGAGACCCAGTACTTC. Translating gives CASSYSEQGGETQYF. V is TRBV6-5 and J is TRBJ2-5; D is possibly TRBD1 (6 bases). The CDR3 totals 15 residues. V was pared by 0 bases and J by 5 bases, with 13 bases between. CDR1 and CDR2 from the germline V gene are MNHEY and SVGAGI.

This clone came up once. The CDR3 DNA follows: TGTGCCAGCAGCCCAGGACTAGCTGTGAATGAGCAGTTCTTC. Residues: CASSPGLAVNEQFF. The chain links TRBV9 to TRBJ2-1; TRBD2 matches 8 bases. The germline CDR1 and CDR2 sequences are SGDLS and YYNGEE. The CDR3 runs to 14 residues. Losses at the gene ends were 4 bases for V and 7 bases for J; bases not matched to a gene: 7.

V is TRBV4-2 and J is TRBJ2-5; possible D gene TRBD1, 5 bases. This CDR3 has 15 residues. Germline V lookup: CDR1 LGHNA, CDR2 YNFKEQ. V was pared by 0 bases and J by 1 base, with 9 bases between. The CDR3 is CASSQDGRGQETQYF. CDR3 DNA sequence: TGTGCCAGCAGCCAAGATGGAAGGGGCCAAGAGACCCAGTACTTC.

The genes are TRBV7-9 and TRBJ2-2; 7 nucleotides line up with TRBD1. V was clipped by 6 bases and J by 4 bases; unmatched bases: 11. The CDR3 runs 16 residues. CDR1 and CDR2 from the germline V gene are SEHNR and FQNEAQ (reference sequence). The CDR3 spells CASSRNPDRFTGELFF. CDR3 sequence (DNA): TGTGCCAGCAGTCGCAACCCGGACAGGTTCACCGGGGAGCTGTTTTTT.

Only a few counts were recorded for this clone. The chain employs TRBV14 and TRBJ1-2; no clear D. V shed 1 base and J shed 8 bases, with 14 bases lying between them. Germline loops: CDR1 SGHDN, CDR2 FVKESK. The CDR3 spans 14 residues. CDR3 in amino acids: CASSQVPRGGGYTF. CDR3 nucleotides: TGTGCCAGCAGCCAAGTGCCCCGGGGAGGCGGCTACACCTTC.

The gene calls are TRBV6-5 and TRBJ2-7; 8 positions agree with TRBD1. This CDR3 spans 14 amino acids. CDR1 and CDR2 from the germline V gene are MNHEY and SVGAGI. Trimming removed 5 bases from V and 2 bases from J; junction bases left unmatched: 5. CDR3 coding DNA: TGTGCCAGCAGTAAGACAGGGGTAACCTACGAGCAGTACTTC. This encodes CASSKTGVTYEQYF.

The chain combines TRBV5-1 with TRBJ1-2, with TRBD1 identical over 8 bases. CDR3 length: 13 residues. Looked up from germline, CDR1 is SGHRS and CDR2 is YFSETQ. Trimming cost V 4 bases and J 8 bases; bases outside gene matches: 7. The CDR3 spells CASSPGQGRGYTF. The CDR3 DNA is TGCGCCAGCAGCCCCGGACAGGGAAGAGGCTACACCTTC.

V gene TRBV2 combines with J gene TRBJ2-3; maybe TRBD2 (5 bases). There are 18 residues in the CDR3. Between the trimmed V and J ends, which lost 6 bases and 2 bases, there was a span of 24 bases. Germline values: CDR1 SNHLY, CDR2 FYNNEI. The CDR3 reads CASSDETSPPFYTDTQYF. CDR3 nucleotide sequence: TGTGCCAGCAGCGACGAAACTAGTCCACCCTTTTACACAGATACGCAGTATTTT.

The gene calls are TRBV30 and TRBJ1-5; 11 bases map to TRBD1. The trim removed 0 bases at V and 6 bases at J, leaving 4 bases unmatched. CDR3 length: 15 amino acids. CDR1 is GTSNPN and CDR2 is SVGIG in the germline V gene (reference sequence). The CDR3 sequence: CAWSVGTGGGQPQHF. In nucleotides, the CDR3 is TGTGCCTGGAGTGTAGGGACAGGGGGTGGTCAGCCCCAGCATTTT.

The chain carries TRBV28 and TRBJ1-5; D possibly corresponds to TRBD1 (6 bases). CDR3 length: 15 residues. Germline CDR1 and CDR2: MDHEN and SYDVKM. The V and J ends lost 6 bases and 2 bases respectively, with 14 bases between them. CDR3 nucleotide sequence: TGTGCCAGCAGAACGACAGGTCCTCGCAATCAGCCCCAGCATTTT. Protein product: CASRTTGPRNQPQHF.

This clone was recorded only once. CDR3 nucleotide sequence: TGTGCCAGCAGTCGTTCAGGGGGAATGACTGAAGCTTTCTTT. Translation gives CASSRSGGMTEAFF. V and J are TRBV27 and TRBJ1-1, with 7 bases that match TRBD1. Trimming took 5 bases from V and 5 from J; bases not matched to a gene: 8. CDR1 MNHEY and CDR2 SMNVEV come from the germline V gene (reference sequence). This CDR3 region has 14 residues.

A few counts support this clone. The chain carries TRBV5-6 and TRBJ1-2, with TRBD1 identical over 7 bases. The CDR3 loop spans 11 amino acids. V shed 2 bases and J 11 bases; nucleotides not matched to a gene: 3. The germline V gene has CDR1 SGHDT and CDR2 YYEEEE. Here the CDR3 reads CASSFMTGYTF. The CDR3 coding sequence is TGTGCCAGCAGCTTTATGACAGGGTACACCTTC.

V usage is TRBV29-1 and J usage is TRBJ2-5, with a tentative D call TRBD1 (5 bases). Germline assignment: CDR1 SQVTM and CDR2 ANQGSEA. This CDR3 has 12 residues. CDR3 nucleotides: TGCACCGCCGGCAGGGCTTACGAGACCCAGTACTTC. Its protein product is CTAGRAYETQYF.

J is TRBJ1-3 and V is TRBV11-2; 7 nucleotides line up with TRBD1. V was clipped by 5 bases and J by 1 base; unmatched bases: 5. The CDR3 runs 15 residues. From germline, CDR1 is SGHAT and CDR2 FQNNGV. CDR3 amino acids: CASSATGTSGNTIYF. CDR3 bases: TGTGCCAGCAGCGCGACAGGGACATCTGGAAACACCATATATTTT.

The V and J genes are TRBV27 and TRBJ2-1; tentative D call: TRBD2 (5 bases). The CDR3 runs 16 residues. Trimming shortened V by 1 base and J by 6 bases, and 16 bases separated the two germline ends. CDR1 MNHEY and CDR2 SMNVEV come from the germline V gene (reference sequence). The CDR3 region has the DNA TGTGCCAGCAGTTTATTAACAGCGGCAGACACCAATGAGCAGTTCTTC. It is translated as CASSLLTAADTNEQFF.

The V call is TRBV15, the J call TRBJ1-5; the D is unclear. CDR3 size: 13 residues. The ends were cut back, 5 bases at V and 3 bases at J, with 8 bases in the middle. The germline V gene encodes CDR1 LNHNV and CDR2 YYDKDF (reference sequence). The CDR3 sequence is CATSDGLNQPQHF. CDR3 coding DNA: TGTGCCACCAGCGATGGCCTCAATCAGCCCCAGCATTTT.

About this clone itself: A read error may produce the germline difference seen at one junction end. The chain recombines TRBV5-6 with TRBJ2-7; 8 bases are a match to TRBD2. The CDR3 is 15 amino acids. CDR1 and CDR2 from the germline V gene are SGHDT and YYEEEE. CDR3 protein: CASSSSGTRTYAQYF. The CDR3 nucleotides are TGTGCCAGCAGCTCCTCCGGGACTAGGACCTACGCGCAGTACTTC.

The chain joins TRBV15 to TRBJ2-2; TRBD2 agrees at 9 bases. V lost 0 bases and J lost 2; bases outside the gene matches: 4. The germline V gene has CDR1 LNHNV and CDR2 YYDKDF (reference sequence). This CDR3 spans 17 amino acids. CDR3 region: CATSRDRLAENTGELFF. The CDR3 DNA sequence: TGTGCCACCAGCAGAGACAGACTAGCGGAAAACACCGGGGAGCTGTTTTTT. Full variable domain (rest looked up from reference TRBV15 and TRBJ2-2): DAMVIQNPRYQVTQFGKPVTLSCSQTLNHNVMYWYQQKSSQAPKLLFHYYDKDFNNEADTPDNFQSRRPNTSFCFLDIRSPGLGDTAMYLCATSRDRLAENTGELFFGEGSRLTVL.